One sample yielded the 20 T cell receptor beta chains listed below, sequenced in a study of OX40 agonist ivuxolimab in advanced cancers. TCRdb's copy holds only in-frame clones and misses some; the assay was immunoSEQ multiplex PCR. Of about 71,000 clones detected, 84% appear once; the ten largest clones hold around 0.77%. The source was CD4+ or CD8+ T cells sorted from blood, collected in a trial of the OX40 agonist ivuxolimab. These receptors all stem from an adult with an advanced solid tumor such as melanoma, head and neck, liver or kidney cancer.

This chain connects TRBV5-5 to TRBJ1-2; 7 bases line up with TRBD1. The CDR3 is 14 residues long. J lost 4 bases, V lost 3 bases, and 6 bases had no gene match. Germline V gives CDR1 SGHKS, CDR2 YYEKEE (reference sequence). The CDR3 region is CASSSTGQSYGYTF. The CDR3 DNA sequence: TGTGCCAGCAGCTCCACGGGACAGTCCTATGGCTACACCTTC.

Comment on this clone: Other DNA sequences of this sample code for an identical CDR3. This chain connects TRBV28 to TRBJ2-5, with 7 bases matching TRBD1. The CDR3 loop spans 13 amino acids. With V trimmed by 8 bases and J by 4 bases, 7 bases remained unmatched. The germline V gene encodes CDR1 MDHEN and CDR2 SYDVKM. The CDR3 region has the DNA TGTGCCAGCCGTACGACAGGGATAGAGACCCAGTACTTC. Protein sequence: CASRTTGIETQYF. Variable domain in full (rest from reference TRBV28 and TRBJ2-5): DVKVTQSSRYLVKRTGEKVFLECVQDMDHENMFWYRQDPGLGLRLIYFSYDVKMKEKGDIPEGYSVSREKKERFSLILESASTNQTSMYLCASRTTGIETQYFGPGTRLLVL.

V is TRBV5-1 and J is TRBJ2-7; 15 nucleotides align to TRBD2. This CDR3 is 14 amino acids long. CDR1 is SGHRS, CDR2 YFSETQ, per germline. The J segment lost 5 bases and the V segment lost 5 bases, leaving 2 bases of the junction unmatched. CDR3 nucleotide sequence: TGCGCCAGCAGGCGGACTAGCGGGAGGGACGAGCAGTACTTC. Encoded protein: CASRRTSGRDEQYF.

The V and J genes are TRBV4-1 and TRBJ2-1; possibly TRBD1 for D (5 bases). Germline CDR1 is MGHRA and CDR2 is YSYEKL. CDR3 length: 16 residues. V was clipped by 0 bases and J by 0 bases, with 9 bases between them. CDR3 coding DNA: TGCGCCAGCAGCCAAGATGGGGCGGCCTCCTACAATGAGCAGTTCTTC. It encodes CASSQDGAASYNEQFF.

The CDR3: CASTRLAGGEETQYF. The CDR3, as DNA: TGTGCCAGCACAAGACTAGCGGGAGGAGAAGAGACCCAGTACTTC. This chain uses TRBV5-4 with TRBJ2-5; 13 nucleotides agree with TRBD2. The germline gives CDR1 SGHNT, CDR2 YYREEE (reference sequence). V shed 6 bases and J 3 bases; nucleotides not matched to a gene: 5. This CDR3 has 15 residues.

The chain couples TRBV19 to TRBJ1-5; D possibly corresponds to TRBD1 (6 bases). With 6 bases removed from V and 1 base from J, the gap between germline ends came to 16 bases. Germline-derived CDR1 and CDR2 are LNHDA and SQIVND (reference sequence). The CDR3 runs 16 residues. The DNA for the CDR3 is TGTGCCAGTAGACCCACCTGGGGGCGCAGCAATCAGCCCCAGCATTTT. Translating gives CASRPTWGRSNQPQHF.

This chain joins TRBV27 and TRBJ1-2; D perhaps matches TRBD1 (6 bases). The CDR3 sequence is 16 residues long. The V gene lost 2 bases and the J gene lost 0 bases, with 13 bases spanning the gap. Looked up from germline, CDR1 is MNHEY and CDR2 is SMNVEV (reference sequence). CDR3 in amino acids: CASSLGATGSNYGYTF. The DNA for the CDR3 is TGTGCCAGCAGTTTAGGGGCGACAGGTTCTAACTATGGCTACACCTTC.

This chain links TRBV9 with TRBJ1-2; 12 bases fit TRBD1. In germline, CDR1 is SGDLS, CDR2 YYNGEE. The CDR3 has 15 residues. The trim removed 4 bases at V and 7 bases at J, leaving 8 bases unmatched. The CDR3 spells CASSPTGQGAGGYTF. The CDR3 nucleotides are TGTGCCAGCAGCCCCACGGGACAGGGGGCTGGTGGCTACACCTTC.

The chain joins TRBV6-1 to TRBJ1-5, with a tentative D call TRBD1 (6 bases). The CDR3 runs 16 residues. Germline V gene sequence: CDR1 MNHNS, CDR2 SASEGT. V was cut by 0 bases and J by 7 bases, with 16 bases left in between. Here the CDR3 DNA reads TGTGCCAGCAGTGAAGCAGGTACGGGGGGCAGGCAGCCCCAGCATTTT. Translating gives CASSEAGTGGRQPQHF.

The gene calls are TRBV9 and TRBJ2-5; D not resolved. The CDR3 length is 16 residues. V dropped 0 bases and J dropped 1 base, with 13 bases sitting between them. Germline V gene data show CDR1 as SGDLS and CDR2 as YYNGEE. The CDR3 DNA reads as TGTGCCAGCAGCGTAGGGGTGGGTGGGTCCCAAGAGACCCAGTACTTC. It translates to CASSVGVGGSQETQYF.

The gene calls are TRBV19 and TRBJ1-5, with 8 bases lining up with TRBD1. The CDR3 loop spans 14 amino acids. V dropped 6 bases and J dropped 6; count of bases not matched to a gene: 7. CDR1 is LNHDA and CDR2 is SQIVND in the germline V gene (reference sequence). The CDR3 loop reads CASRLQGDGQPQHF. The DNA of the CDR3 is TGTGCCAGTAGGCTACAGGGGGACGGTCAGCCCCAGCATTTT.

For the CDR3, the DNA is TGCGCCAGCAGCACCCGGGACAGGGGACAAGAGACCCAGTACTTC. Its protein product is CASSTRDRGQETQYF. The chain employs TRBV4-1 and TRBJ2-5, with 10 bases that match TRBD1. The ends lost 5 bases at V and 2 bases at J; junction bases unmatched: 5. The CDR3 sequence is 15 residues long. Germline-derived CDR1 and CDR2 are MGHRA and YSYEKL.

The chain carries TRBV5-4 and TRBJ2-7; D gene ambiguous. This CDR3 comprises 13 residues. The V gene lost 0 bases and the J gene lost 3 bases, with 7 bases spanning the gap. The V gene's germline CDR1 is SGHNT and CDR2 YYREEE (reference sequence). This CDR3 is CASSLEGLYEQYF. The CDR3 DNA is TGTGCCAGCAGCTTGGAAGGCCTCTACGAGCAGTACTTC.

This clone was detected only once. The gene calls are TRBV14 and TRBJ2-7; D not certain. V was trimmed by 1 base and J by 10 bases, leaving 8 bases between them. CDR1 is SGHDN and CDR2 is FVKESK in the germline V gene. This CDR3 has 11 amino acids. The CDR3 spells CASSQAAAQYF. The CDR3 bases are TGTGCCAGCAGCCAAGCGGCAGCCCAGTACTTC.

This clone showed up just once. The J gene is TRBJ1-5, the V gene TRBV7-2; D is perhaps TRBD1 (5 bases). CDR3 length: 17 residues. V lost 4 bases and J lost 0, with 16 bases in between. The germline gives CDR1 SGHTA, CDR2 FQGNSA. The CDR3 reads CASSSSVTVYSNQPQHF. CDR3 nucleotides: TGTGCCAGCAGCTCCTCAGTGACAGTTTATAGCAATCAGCCCCAGCATTTT.

Worth noting for this clone: The junction differs from germline at one of its ends, possibly a read error. The chain links TRBV7-3 to TRBJ2-1; D may be TRBD1 (6 bases). From germline, CDR1 is SGHTA and CDR2 FQGTGA. The CDR3 sequence is 13 residues long. CDR3 coding DNA: TGTGCCAGCAGCCGCGATGGACAGTCAGCCCACCTCTTC. Protein: CASSRDGQSAHLF.

The chain is built from TRBV9 and TRBJ2-1; D not certain. The germline gives CDR1 SGDLS, CDR2 YYNGEE. V was pared by 2 bases and J by 9 bases, with 12 bases between. This CDR3 has 13 residues. The CDR3 spells CASSVQVVGEQFF. In DNA form, the CDR3 reads TGTGCCAGCAGCGTCCAGGTCGTGGGTGAGCAGTTCTTC.

The chain uses TRBV10-2 and TRBJ1-1; TRBD1 aligns across 9 bases. V shed 10 bases, J shed 5 bases, and the junction held 14 bases outside the gene matches. Germline CDR1 is WSHSY and CDR2 is SAAADI. The CDR3 runs 15 residues. The CDR3 is CATSDRGLSETEAFF. The DNA for the CDR3 is TGCGCCACCTCGGACAGGGGATTGTCGGAAACTGAAGCTTTCTTT.

The rearrangement uses TRBV4-1 and TRBJ1-2; D not certain. Trimming pared 1 base from V and 8 bases from J, leaving 14 bases between. The CDR3 covers 14 residues. Per the germline V gene, CDR1 is MGHRA and CDR2 is YSYEKL. In DNA form, the CDR3 reads TGCGCCAGCAGCCAAGGAACCGTATCCAGGGGCTACACCTTC. This translates into CASSQGTVSRGYTF.

To note about this clone: A junction boundary mismatches the germline segment, possibly from a read error. The chain is built from TRBV14 and TRBJ1-2; 11 nucleotides agree with TRBD1. CDR3 length: 13 residues. The germline V gene encodes CDR1 SGHDN and CDR2 FVKESK. This CDR3 reads CASSQLGQGETFF. CDR3 in DNA: TGTGCCAGCAGCCAATTGGGACAGGGGGAGACATTCTTC.